This TCR beta chain appears in the sequencing data of a study of blood T cell repertoires in COVID-19. Whole-study context: Sites across the United States, Italy and Spain contributed samples from acute and convalescent COVID-19.

The germline CDR1 and CDR2 sequences are MNHEY and SVGEGT. The length of the CDR3 is 16 residues. V gave up 6 bases and J gave up 3 bases; unmatched junction bases: 10. Per the original methods: Nucleated cell number was recorded as an estimate derived from reference gene primer amplification. Sequenced by immunoSEQ multiplex PCR; TCRdb stores in-frame clones only, minus some. That table is the source of V, J and clone size, and D and trimming were worked out from the DNA. The sample shows approximately 150,000 clones, about four fifths of them seen only once. The sequence derives from an elderly woman with COVID-19, enrolled during active disease. This chain uses TRBV6-2 or TRBV6-3 with TRBJ1-3; 8 bases fit TRBD1. The material sequenced was peripheral blood. The CDR3 nucleotides are TGTGCCAGCAGCGGTTCAGGGGGCAGTCGTGGAAACACCATATATTTT. Protein product: CASSGSGGSRGNTIYF.